These 4 T cell receptor beta chains share one sample of origin, sequenced in a study of T cell responses to AZD1222 COVID-19 vaccine. Here immunoSEQ multiplex PCR was the method, and the copy in TCRdb shows in-frame clones only, minus some. The sample consists of fewer than 130,000 clones, about 92% of them appearing once. The sequences come from peripheral blood, collected on day 0 of AZD1222 vaccination. These receptors were collected from an adult in good health.

The chain has TRBV6-5 and TRBJ2-1; possibly TRBD1 for D (6 bases). The V and J ends lost 2 bases and 0 bases respectively, with 11 bases between them. CDR1 and CDR2 from the germline V gene are MNHEY and SVGAGI. There are 16 residues in the CDR3. The CDR3 bases are TGTGCCAGCAGTTACGAAAGGACAGTCTCCTACAATGAGCAGTTCTTC. This sequence encodes CASSYERTVSYNEQFF.

The V and J genes are TRBV4-3 and TRBJ2-3; 9 bases align to TRBD2. The length of the CDR3 is 17 residues. The germline CDR1 and CDR2 sequences are LGHNA and YSLEER. V gave up 0 bases and J gave up 5 bases; unmatched junction bases: 9. The CDR3 region is CASSQESLRGGLDTQYF. The CDR3 region has the DNA TGCGCCAGCAGCCAAGAGTCTTTGCGGGGGGGCCTAGATACGCAGTATTTT.

This chain uses TRBV2 with TRBJ1-5, with 10 bases fitting TRBD1. The junction had 5 bases not matched to a gene; V was cut back by 7 bases and J by 5 bases. Germline V gives CDR1 SNHLY, CDR2 FYNNEI. CDR3 size: 14 residues. This chain's CDR3 is CASKPGTGDQPQHF. CDR3 bases: TGTGCCAGCAAACCGGGGACAGGGGATCAGCCCCAGCATTTT.

This chain uses TRBV19 with TRBJ1-2; D is undetermined. Trimming removed 5 bases from V and 3 bases from J, with 7 bases in between. From germline, CDR1 is LNHDA and CDR2 SQIVND (reference sequence). The CDR3 spans 12 residues. The CDR3 DNA is TGTGCCAGTAGTCCCCGGGACTATGGCTACACCTTC. Protein: CASSPRDYGYTF.